The text below deals with one T cell receptor (beta chain). Its target is not known. TCRdb fed the RACE reads into MiXCR, producing one record per CDR3 protein. The sample carries tens of thousands of distinct CDR3 sequences, approximately 13% recorded once. The record originates from a study of human T cells and chemical hapten exposure. The time point: pre-sensitization, week 0. Treatment here: therapeutic diphenylcyclopropenone sensitization with weekly scalp DPC. Study conclusions and caveats: Expanded TCRs clustered into significantly more large CDR3 similarity groups than controls, the analysis revealed.

The input for sequencing was whole blood, taken in connection with sensitization to the hapten diphenylcyclopropenone (DPC). This receptor was obtained from a woman younger than 45 with alopecia areata. Some clones in this sample may be carry-over from other donors' samples.

CDR3 region: CASTPSGNQPQHF. The CDR3, as DNA: TGTGCCAGCACTCCCTCGGGCAATCAGCCCCAGCATTTT. The V call is TRBV28, the J call TRBJ1-5, with D unresolved. This CDR3 has 13 residues. From germline, CDR1 is MDHEN and CDR2 SYDVKM. Between the trimmed V and J ends, which lost 7 bases and 2 bases, there was a span of 9 bases.